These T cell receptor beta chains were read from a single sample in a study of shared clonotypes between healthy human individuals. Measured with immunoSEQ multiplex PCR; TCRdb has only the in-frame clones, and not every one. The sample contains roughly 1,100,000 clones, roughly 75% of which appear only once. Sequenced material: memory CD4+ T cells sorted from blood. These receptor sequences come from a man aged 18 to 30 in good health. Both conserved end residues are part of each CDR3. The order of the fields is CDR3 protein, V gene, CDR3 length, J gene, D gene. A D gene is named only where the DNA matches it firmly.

cdr3_aa: CASSRSGLATETQYF; v_call: TRBV5-4; cdr3_length: 15; j_call: TRBJ2-5; d_call: .
cdr3_aa: CASSPGTGFNEQFF; v_call: TRBV5-1; cdr3_length: 14; j_call: TRBJ2-1; d_call: TRBD1
cdr3_aa: CASSHIGGGGYTF; v_call: TRBV7-3; cdr3_length: 13; j_call: TRBJ1-2; d_call: .
cdr3_aa: CASTRDRQFSYEQYF; v_call: TRBV2; cdr3_length: 15; j_call: TRBJ2-7; d_call: .
cdr3_aa: CASRYDLRTGPFADTQYF; v_call: TRBV7-2; cdr3_length: 18; j_call: TRBJ2-3; d_call: TRBD1
cdr3_aa: CASSRRAATEAFF; v_call: TRBV25-1; cdr3_length: 13; j_call: TRBJ1-1; d_call: .
cdr3_aa: CASSLSYQETQYF; v_call: TRBV27; cdr3_length: 13; j_call: TRBJ2-5; d_call: .
cdr3_aa: CASSQTGDRRPQHF; v_call: TRBV4-1; cdr3_length: 14; j_call: TRBJ1-5; d_call: TRBD1
cdr3_aa: CASSHSTGQETQYF; v_call: TRBV4-3; cdr3_length: 14; j_call: TRBJ2-5; d_call: .
cdr3_aa: CASIRTSGGYNEQFF; v_call: TRBV2; cdr3_length: 15; j_call: TRBJ2-1; d_call: TRBD2
cdr3_aa: CASSLGPTMNTEAFF; v_call: TRBV5-4; cdr3_length: 15; j_call: TRBJ1-1; d_call: .
cdr3_aa: CAISTLDRENTIYF; v_call: TRBV10-3; cdr3_length: 14; j_call: TRBJ1-3; d_call: TRBD1
cdr3_aa: CARSLVTRQGNTEAFF; v_call: TRBV5-3; cdr3_length: 16; j_call: TRBJ1-1; d_call: TRBD1
cdr3_aa: CSVESGTPRGEQYF; v_call: TRBV29-1; cdr3_length: 14; j_call: TRBJ2-7; d_call: .
cdr3_aa: CASSPFGSKTGELFF; v_call: TRBV18; cdr3_length: 15; j_call: TRBJ2-2; d_call: .
cdr3_aa: CAWSVGGRTNEKLFF; v_call: TRBV30; cdr3_length: 15; j_call: TRBJ1-4; d_call: .
cdr3_aa: CASSRPASNQPQHF; v_call: TRBV5-6; cdr3_length: 14; j_call: TRBJ1-5; d_call: .
cdr3_aa: CASSLVGQGNHEQYF; v_call: TRBV5-4; cdr3_length: 15; j_call: TRBJ2-7; d_call: TRBD1
cdr3_aa: CSFSPFSDTQYF; v_call: TRBV29-1; cdr3_length: 12; j_call: TRBJ2-3; d_call: .
cdr3_aa: CASSPRDRDSDTQYF; v_call: TRBV4-3; cdr3_length: 15; j_call: TRBJ2-3; d_call: TRBD1
cdr3_aa: CASSLSGRVVDTQYF; v_call: TRBV28; cdr3_length: 15; j_call: TRBJ2-3; d_call: .
cdr3_aa: CASSTRTGGDQPQHF; v_call: TRBV7-2; cdr3_length: 15; j_call: TRBJ1-5; d_call: TRBD1
cdr3_aa: CASSLTVVGLLNQPQHF; v_call: TRBV5-6; cdr3_length: 17; j_call: TRBJ1-5; d_call: .
cdr3_aa: CASSQMDQNGELFF; v_call: TRBV5-1; cdr3_length: 14; j_call: TRBJ2-2; d_call: .
cdr3_aa: CASSPNGGGTGEQYF; v_call: TRBV7-9; cdr3_length: 15; j_call: TRBJ2-5; d_call: .
cdr3_aa: CASSSRVGPQHF; v_call: TRBV5-6; cdr3_length: 12; j_call: TRBJ1-5; d_call: .
cdr3_aa: CASSLGGQGFFETQYF; v_call: TRBV5-8; cdr3_length: 16; j_call: TRBJ2-5; d_call: TRBD1
cdr3_aa: CASSSSETGNYGYTF; v_call: TRBV7-9; cdr3_length: 15; j_call: TRBJ1-2; d_call: TRBD1
cdr3_aa: CASSLRSGGADTQYF; v_call: TRBV9; cdr3_length: 15; j_call: TRBJ2-3; d_call: TRBD2
cdr3_aa: CASSPATSYNEQFF; v_call: TRBV5-1; cdr3_length: 14; j_call: TRBJ2-1; d_call: .
cdr3_aa: CASSSVLAGGGYEQYF; v_call: TRBV5-1; cdr3_length: 16; j_call: TRBJ2-7; d_call: TRBD2
cdr3_aa: CASSALAGKETQYF; v_call: TRBV9; cdr3_length: 14; j_call: TRBJ2-5; d_call: TRBD2
cdr3_aa: CASSLEGKVGKLFF; v_call: TRBV27; cdr3_length: 14; j_call: TRBJ1-4; d_call: .
cdr3_aa: CASSPAGGQETQYF; v_call: TRBV7-3; cdr3_length: 14; j_call: TRBJ2-5; d_call: TRBD2
cdr3_aa: CASSLRVLTNEQFF; v_call: TRBV7-2; cdr3_length: 14; j_call: TRBJ2-1; d_call: .
cdr3_aa: CASSGAGRNEQFF; v_call: TRBV25-1; cdr3_length: 13; j_call: TRBJ2-1; d_call: .